Sequencing of this T cell receptor (beta chain) was carried out in a study of blood T cell repertoires in COVID-19. Study details: Both acute and convalescent COVID-19 samples were obtained from the United States, Italy and Spain.

Source study methods: Cell counts per sample came from amplifying reference gene primers. Here immunoSEQ multiplex PCR was the method, and the copy in TCRdb shows in-frame clones only, minus some. That table supplies the V and J calls and clone size; D and trimming were determined from the DNA. The sample carries fewer than 500,000 clones, 70% to 90% recorded once. The specimen sequenced was PBMCs or T cells enriched from blood (not recorded which). This TCR came from a woman aged 18-35 years with acute COVID-19.

CDR3 sequence reads: CASSSDAGGEKLFF. DNA of the CDR3: TGTGCCAGCAGCTCGGACGCCGGAGGGGAAAAACTGTTTTTT. The rearrangement links TRBV5-4 to TRBJ1-4; D is undetermined. Between the trimmed V and J ends, which lost 3 bases and 8 bases, there was a span of 14 bases. The CDR3 is 14 amino acids. CDR1 SGHNT and CDR2 YYREEE come from the germline V gene (reference sequence).